Detailed here is one T cell receptor (beta chain). The antigen it binds to is not known. Base qualities are not provided; no much larger clone lies one nucleotide away. Participants in the prospective study were enrolled through a virtual design, were aged about 18 to 100 years, and lived in fewer than 30 United States geographic areas. In the prospective study, cohorts were assigned on the basis of participant-reported clinical history obtained from a screening survey and a study questionnaire. Recovered participants in ImmuneRACE Cohort 3 were defined as having two consecutive negative NP/OP PCR tests, clearance from a healthcare professional, or resolution of symptoms. In the prospective study, whole blood, serum and a nasopharyngeal or oropharyngeal swab were collected from each participant by mobile phlebotomists. Participants in the prospective study had the option to provide additional blood draws and questionnaires over a 2-month period. Before DNA extraction, prospective study blood samples were shipped either frozen or at room temperature.

TCRbeta CDR3 regions were amplified from genomic DNA using the immunoSEQ Assay, a bias-controlled multiplex PCR. Concerning the study's data processing: The number of nucleated cells in each sample was estimated by amplification of reference gene primers within the assay. Sequence reads were collapsed and filtered to measure the absolute abundance of every unique TCRbeta CDR3 rearrangement. For each sample, productive Simpson clonality was calculated as the square root of Simpson's diversity index over productive rearrangements. The source is immuneACCESS, and TCRdb retained only in-frame sequences with V and J called. Part of the clones is not carried over; for the studies checked, unresolved V genes explain less than half of this, and the remainder is unexplained. V, J and clone size reflect that table, while D and trimming were determined from the DNA. This sample gives 450,000 to 500,000 clones in total; roughly nine tenths of them show up just once. The ten largest clones capture around 7.9% of the sample.

V loses 0 bases, J loses 5 bases, and the germline ends lie 14 bases apart. The germline V gene gives CDR1 as SGHRS and CDR2 as YFSETQ. The CDR3 goes from the cysteine to the phenylalanine over 16 residues. The read is trimmed to its CDR3 DNA, 48 bases read in frame from base 1. This record comes from a study of blood T cell repertoires in COVID-19 (TCRdb year 2020). About the investigation overall: Samples from collaborators originated in the United States, Italy and Spain and spanned both the acute and convalescent phases of COVID-19. The prospective study material was composed of cDNA or gDNA derived from T cells, B-cell-depleted T cells, or PBMCs. The dataset comprised deeply sampled blood TCRbeta repertoires from subjects exposed to, actively infected with, or recovered from COVID-19. The repertoires were released in a freely available public database intended as a resource for research on the immune response to SARS-CoV-2. Samples were obtained from the ongoing ImmuneRACE study (first 160 participants) and from about 1,300 subjects provided by 6 global collaborators. Sample metadata almost always included a de-identified subject ID, COVID-19 status, age in years and sex. HLA class I and class II types, where available, came from metadata supplied by the sample provider rather than from assay-based typing.

Overall results and qualifications from the work: The amount of clinical and demographic metadata varied by source and participant and was provided uncurated.

The TCR originated in a woman aged 55-70 years who had recovered from COVID-19. Sequencing used PBMCs or T cells enriched from blood (not recorded which). The receptor chain draws on TRBV5-1 and TRBJ2-2; a tentative D call is TRBD2 (6 bases match). The bases read TGCGCCAGCAGCTTGGCGGGGACCCGGGGGACCGGGGAGCTGTTTTTT. The translation is CASSLAGTRGTGELFF.